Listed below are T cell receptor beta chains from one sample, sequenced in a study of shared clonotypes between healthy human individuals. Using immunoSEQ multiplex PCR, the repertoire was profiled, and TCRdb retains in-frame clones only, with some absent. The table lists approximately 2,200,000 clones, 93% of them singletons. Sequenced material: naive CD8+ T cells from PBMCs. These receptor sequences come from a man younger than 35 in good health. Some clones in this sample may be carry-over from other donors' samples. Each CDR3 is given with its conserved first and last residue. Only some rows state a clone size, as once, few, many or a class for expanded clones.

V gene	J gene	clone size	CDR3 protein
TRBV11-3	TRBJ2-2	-	CASSLTLGAGELFF
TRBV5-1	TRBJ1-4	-	CASSSRDLNEKLFF
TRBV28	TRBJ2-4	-	CASSRTGQLAKNIQYF
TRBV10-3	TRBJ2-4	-	CAISESPGAAAKNIQYF
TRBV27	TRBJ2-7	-	CASSPSGPLAVTDEQYF
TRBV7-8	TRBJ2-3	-	CASSSGTSGSDTQYF
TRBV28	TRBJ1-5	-	CASSFPQGAVGQPQHF
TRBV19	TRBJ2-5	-	CASSMTGGSETQYF
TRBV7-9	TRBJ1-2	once	CASSLATGGPYGYTF
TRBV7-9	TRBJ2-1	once	CASSVSYTGISDEQFF
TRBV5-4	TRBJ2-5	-	CASSTGLQGRQETQYF
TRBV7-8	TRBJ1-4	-	CASSFPPEKLFF
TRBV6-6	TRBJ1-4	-	CASTHLGGGEKLFF